A selection of T cell receptor beta chains follows, all from one sample in a study of blood T cell repertoires in COVID-19. Sequencing used immunoSEQ multiplex PCR; TCRdb keeps in-frame clones, though not all of them. Of 200,000 to 250,000 clones in the sample, 85% to 90% were seen once. The sample taken for sequencing was peripheral blood. These receptor sequences come from a woman aged 55-69 years with acute or convalescent COVID-19. Each CDR3 is given with its conserved first and last residue. D genes are given only for firm matches. Where a row states a size, it is once, few, many or the class of an expanded clone; other rows omit it.

j_call,clone_size,d_call,v_call,cdr3_nt,cdr3_aa
TRBJ2-5,-,-,TRBV6-5,TGTGCCAGCAGTCGGGATCGACAAGAGACCCAGTACTTC,CASSRDRQETQYF
TRBJ1-3,few,-,TRBV5-1,TGCGCCAGCAGCTTGGAACCAGGGTTTAGCTCTGGAAACACCATATATTTT,CASSLEPGFSSGNTIYF
TRBJ2-2,-,-,TRBV7-9,TGTGCCAGCAGCTTAGTAGCGGTGAACACCGGGGAGCTGTTTTTT,CASSLVAVNTGELFF
TRBJ1-6,-,TRBD1,TRBV7-2,TGTGCCAGCAGCCCGGAGGGACAGCGTAATTCACCCCTCCACTTT,CASSPEGQRNSPLHF
TRBJ1-5,-,-,TRBV19,TGTGCCAGTAGTTTTGACACCAGCAATCAGCCCCAGCATTTT,CASSFDTSNQPQHF
TRBJ1-5,-,TRBD1,TRBV5-6,TGTGCCAGCAGCTTCAACAGGGGTCCCCGTTTAAATCAGCCCCAGCATTTT,CASSFNRGPRLNQPQHF
TRBJ2-1,few,TRBD2,TRBV9,TGTGCCAGCAGCGTATCTCCCGGGCTAGCGGGAGGGCCGGGTGAGCAGTTCTTC,CASSVSPGLAGGPGEQFF
TRBJ2-1,-,-,TRBV9,TGTGCCAGCAGCGTAGCTGGGGGGAGGACCTACAATGAGCAGTTCTTC,CASSVAGGRTYNEQFF
TRBJ2-7,-,TRBD2,TRBV3-1/TRBV3-2,TGTGCCAGCAGCCAACCTACTAGCGGGGGCCGCTCCGAGCAGTACTTC,CASSQPTSGGRSEQYF
TRBJ1-5,-,-,TRBV3-1/TRBV3-2,TGTGCCAGCAGCCAAGATAGTCAGACTTATCAGCCCCAGCATTTT,CASSQDSQTYQPQHF
TRBJ1-2,once,-,TRBV11-2,TGTGCCAGCAGCCGTTCCGGTAACTATGGCTACACCTTC,CASSRSGNYGYTF
TRBJ1-2,-,TRBD1,TRBV6-4,TGTGCCAGCAGTGACTCGACTCTGGGACAGGGGGCGATAAGGGATGGCTACACCTTC,CASSDSTLGQGAIRDGYTF
TRBJ2-7,once,-,TRBV28,TGTGCCAGCAGTCTTACCGGGGGGCTTGGCGAGCAGTACTTC,CASSLTGGLGEQYF
TRBJ1-1,-,TRBD1,TRBV20-1,TGCAGTGCTAGTCTAATGAGGGGGCGTTCTGAAGCTTTCTTT,CSASLMRGRSEAFF
TRBJ2-7,-,TRBD2,TRBV5-1,TGCGCCAGCAGTCCACTAGCGGGAGTAGGCGAGCAGTACTTC,CASSPLAGVGEQYF
TRBJ2-3,-,TRBD2,TRBV27,TGTGCCAGCAGTCTAACCTCCGGGACTAGCATCACAGATACGCAGTATTTT,CASSLTSGTSITDTQYF
TRBJ2-7,-,-,TRBV28,TGTGCCAGCAGTTTCGAGAACCGGGACACCACCTACGAGCAGTACTTC,CASSFENRDTTYEQYF
TRBJ2-7,-,TRBD2,TRBV11-3,TGTGCCAGGATTGAACGGGGGGTTGGCTACGAGCAGTACTTC,CARIERGVGYEQYF
TRBJ1-2,-,-,TRBV19,TGTGCCAGTAGTGTCACAGGGCCCTATGGCTACACCTTC,CASSVTGPYGYTF
TRBJ2-3,-,TRBD2,TRBV7-9,TGTGCCAGCAGCCTAGCGGGGGCGGCCACAGATACGCAGTATTTT,CASSLAGAATDTQYF
TRBJ2-2,once,TRBD2,TRBV7-8,TGTGCCAGCAGCTTAAGATCGCAGGGAGGGCTCGGGGAGCTGTTTTTT,CASSLRSQGGLGELFF
TRBJ1-2,-,TRBD1,TRBV14,TGTGCCAGCAGACCTACAGGGGACCGTGGCTATGGCTACACCTTC,CASRPTGDRGYGYTF
TRBJ1-1,-,-,TRBV3-1/TRBV3-2,TGTGCCAGCAGCCCCAGGGGTGAGAACACTGAAGCTTTCTTT,CASSPRGENTEAFF
TRBJ1-2,-,TRBD1,TRBV28,TGTGCCATTGGGGTCCTTGGACCGGGACAGGGATTAGGCTACACCTTC,CAIGVLGPGQGLGYTF
TRBJ1-1,-,-,TRBV12-5,TGTGCTAGTGGTTTGGTTGGGGGCGCGAACACTGAAGCTTTCTTT,CASGLVGGANTEAFF
TRBJ1-3,once,-,TRBV6-1,TGTGCCAGCAGTGACCGTCGTAGGACATATCGAAACACCATATATTTT,CASSDRRRTYRNTIYF
TRBJ1-2,-,-,TRBV6-1,TGTGCCAGCAGTGATCGTCCTTACAGGTCCCAGTCTTCCTCCCGCTATGGCTACACCTTC,CASSDRPYRSQSSSRYGYTF
TRBJ1-5,-,-,TRBV15,TGTGCCACCAGCAGCAGGGGTAGCAATCAGCCCCAGCATTTT,CATSSRGSNQPQHF
TRBJ1-5,-,TRBD1,TRBV19,TGTGCCAGTAGTCCAACAGGGGTTAATGGGCAGCCCCAGCATTTT,CASSPTGVNGQPQHF
TRBJ1-4,-,-,TRBV11-2,TGTGCCAGCAGCGTCACAGAATTTAGACTGTTTTTT,CASSVTEFRLFF
TRBJ1-1,-,-,TRBV29-1,TGCAGCGCTTCACAGGGCCCGAACACTGAAGCTTTCTTT,CSASQGPNTEAFF
TRBJ1-1,-,TRBD1,TRBV6-1,TGTGCCAGCAGTGCCTCTGGGACAGGGGCGATGAACACTGAAGCTTTCTTT,CASSASGTGAMNTEAFF
TRBJ1-2,-,-,TRBV5-1,TGCGCCAGCAGCTTGGGACAGACTAGCAGTTATGGCTACACCTTC,CASSLGQTSSYGYTF
TRBJ2-2,-,TRBD2,TRBV7-6,TGTGCCAGCAGCTTAGAACGAGGCGGGAGGGTTGCCGGGGAGCTGTTTTTT,CASSLERGGRVAGELFF
TRBJ2-1,-,TRBD2,TRBV5-1,TGCGCCAGCAGCTTGTTTCCCCCGGGACTAGCGGACTCCAATGAGCAGTTCTTC,CASSLFPPGLADSNEQFF
TRBJ2-1,-,-,TRBV6-6,TGTGCCAGCACCTCCCCATCGACAGGCTACAATGAGCAGTTCTTC,CASTSPSTGYNEQFF
TRBJ2-1,-,TRBD2,TRBV5-4,TGTGCCAGCAGCTTGGGCCTACTAGCGGGAGGATACAATGGGCAGTTCTTC,CASSLGLLAGGYNGQFF
TRBJ1-4,few,-,TRBV5-4,TGTGCCAGCAGCTTGGAGAGAGGGGGAAGGGGTGAAAAACTGTTTTTT,CASSLERGGRGEKLFF
TRBJ1-5,few,-,TRBV18,TGTGCCAGCTCACCTGGAGATCAGCCCCAGCATTTT,CASSPGDQPQHF
TRBJ1-6,-,-,TRBV3-1/TRBV3-2,TGTGCCAGCAAACAGAGTTATAATTCACCCCTCCACTTT,CASKQSYNSPLHF
TRBJ1-4,-,TRBD1,TRBV3-1/TRBV3-2,TGTGCCAGCAGCCACGGGGACAGGGGCCTTGGGGGAACTAATGAAAAACTGTTTTTT,CASSHGDRGLGGTNEKLFF
TRBJ2-7,few,-,TRBV6-5,TGTGCCAGCAGTTACTCGGACAGTCTGAACGAGCAGTACTTC,CASSYSDSLNEQYF